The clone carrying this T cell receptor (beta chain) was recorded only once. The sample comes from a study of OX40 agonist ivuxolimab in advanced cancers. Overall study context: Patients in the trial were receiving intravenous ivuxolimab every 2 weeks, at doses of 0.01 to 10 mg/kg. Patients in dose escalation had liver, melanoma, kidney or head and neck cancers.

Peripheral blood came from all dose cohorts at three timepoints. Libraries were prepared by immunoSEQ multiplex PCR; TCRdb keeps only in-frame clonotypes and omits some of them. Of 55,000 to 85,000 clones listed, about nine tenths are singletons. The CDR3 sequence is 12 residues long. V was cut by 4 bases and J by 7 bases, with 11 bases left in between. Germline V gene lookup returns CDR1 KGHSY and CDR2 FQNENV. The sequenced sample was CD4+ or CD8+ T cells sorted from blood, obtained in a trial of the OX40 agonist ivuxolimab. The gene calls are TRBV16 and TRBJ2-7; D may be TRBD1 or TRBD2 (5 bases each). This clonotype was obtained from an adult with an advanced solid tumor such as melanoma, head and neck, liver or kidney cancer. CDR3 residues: CASSPRGGEQYF. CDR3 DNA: TGTGCCAGCAGCCCCCGTGGGGGAGAGCAGTACTTC. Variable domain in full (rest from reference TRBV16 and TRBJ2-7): GEEVAQTPKHLVRGEGQKAKLYCAPIKGHSYVFWYQQVLKNEFKFLISFQNENVFDETGMPKERFSAKCLPNSPCSLEIQATKLEDSAVYFCASSPRGGEQYFGPGTRLTVT.